The T cell receptor beta chain under discussion was sequenced for a study of T-cell reconstitution after alpha-beta-depleted transplantation in children. Construction of the TCRbeta library involved unique molecular identifiers. TCRdb reprocessed the PCR reads via MiXCR and lists one record per CDR3 protein. The sample contains fewer than 550,000 distinct CDR3 sequences, 15% to 20% of which appear only once. This clonotype was detected only a few times. Its antigen is not known. Study-wide results and caveats: Diversity of TCRbeta at day 60 was high in some patients, arising from surviving recipient T cells and thymic progenitors.

There are 14 residues in the CDR3. In germline, CDR1 is DFQATT, CDR2 SNEGSKA (reference sequence). J lost 4 bases, V lost 2 bases, and 2 bases had no gene match. The chain carries TRBV20-1 and TRBJ2-5; TRBD2 matches at 12 bases. This specimen consisted of PBMCs, mostly from graft donor cells, obtained 360 days after TCRalphabeta/CD19-depleted stem cell transplant. The source of this sequence is a boy younger than two who had a stem cell transplant for Wiskott-Aldrich syndrome, so the T cells may come from the graft donor. CDR3 bases: TGCAGTGCTAGACGACTAGCGGGAGTAGAGACCCAGTACTTC. Translated, it gives CSARRLAGVETQYF.